The present entry profiles one T cell receptor beta chain with its context. These data originate in a study of CD8 T cells in Susac syndrome. RNA, at about 0.45 to 1 ug, was reverse transcribed with random hexamers. A multiplex approach, immunoSEQ multiplex PCR, amplified TCR beta CDR3 across 54 Vbeta and 13 Jbeta. TCRdb passed the immunoSEQ multiplex PCR reads through MiXCR, listing each CDR3 protein once. The table includes 95,000 to 150,000 distinct CDR3 sequences, just under 95% detected once. The healthy controls were matched to patients by age and sex. The specimen sequenced was CD4+ T cells from PBMCs. This sequence was found in a human donor in good health.

CDR3: CASSHMIMNTEAFF. CDR3 DNA: TGTGCCAGCAGCCATATGATCATGAACACTGAAGCTTTCTTT. This rearrangement joins TRBV3-1 to TRBJ1-1; no definite D call. V was trimmed by 3 bases and J by 0 bases, leaving 8 bases between them. The CDR3 consists of 14 residues. CDR1 LGHDT and CDR2 YNNKEL come from the germline V gene (reference sequence).